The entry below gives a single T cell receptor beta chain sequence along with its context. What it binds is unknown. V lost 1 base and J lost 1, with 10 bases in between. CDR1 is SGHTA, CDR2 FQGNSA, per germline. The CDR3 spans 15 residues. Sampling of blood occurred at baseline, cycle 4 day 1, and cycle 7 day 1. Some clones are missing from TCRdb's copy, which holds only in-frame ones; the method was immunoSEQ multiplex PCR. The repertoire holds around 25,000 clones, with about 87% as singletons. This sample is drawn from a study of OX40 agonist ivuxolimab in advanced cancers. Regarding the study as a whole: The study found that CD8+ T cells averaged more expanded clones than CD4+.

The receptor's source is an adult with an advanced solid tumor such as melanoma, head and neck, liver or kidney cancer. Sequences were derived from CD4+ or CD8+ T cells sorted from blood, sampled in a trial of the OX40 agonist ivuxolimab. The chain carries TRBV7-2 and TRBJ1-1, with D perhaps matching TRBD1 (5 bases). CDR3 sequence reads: CASSLDWDPNTEAFF. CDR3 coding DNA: TGTGCCAGCAGCTTAGATTGGGACCCGAACACTGAAGCTTTCTTT.